The TCR beta chain under discussion was sequenced for a study of blood T cell repertoires in COVID-19. Study overall: Before being deemed recovered, Cohort 3 donors had two negative PCRs, clearance, or symptom resolution. Sites in the United States, Italy and Spain provided acute and convalescent COVID-19 samples.

In the original processing: Nucleated cell number was recorded as an estimate derived from reference gene primer amplification. The data were produced by immunoSEQ multiplex PCR, yet TCRdb's version contains in-frame clones alone and is incomplete. V and J calls and clone size are given by that table; D and trimming were obtained from the DNA. This sample has 350,000 to 400,000 clones, with over 75% found just once. The cohort comprised adults aged about 18 to 100 years residing in about two dozen US areas. Per germline, CDR1 MDHEN and CDR2 SYDVKM. The CDR3 loop spans 14 amino acids. V was pared by 5 bases and J by 4 bases, with 9 bases between.

The sequencing input was PBMCs or T cells enriched from blood (not recorded which). This sequence joins TRBV28 and TRBJ1-6; the D is unclear. This clonotype was obtained from a man aged 40-49 years in a cohort exposed to, infected with or recovered from COVID-19 (not recorded which). The DNA for the CDR3 is TGTGCCAGCAGTGCGGCGTCTTATAATTCACCCCTCCACTTT. This translates into CASSAASYNSPLHF.